One T cell receptor beta chain is described in this entry. Antigen specificity is unknown. Germline V lookup: CDR1 MGHRA, CDR2 YSYEKL. The length of the CDR3 is 15 residues. V was clipped by 1 base and J by 7 bases, with 13 bases between them. The sample comes from a study of cytomegalovirus exposure and HLA in healthy donors. Broader study findings: The authors excluded some V segments, including TRBV6-2 and TRBV6-3, as indistinguishable. Later, TCR association rates were found to vary by HLA locus, highest for DRB1 and lowest for HLA-C.

In nominal health when sampled, donors likely had unrecorded immune exposures nonetheless. PCR primers comprised 60 Vbeta and 13 Jbeta primers. This table comes from immunoSEQ multiplex PCR, and its TCRdb copy is limited to in-frame clones, with some not included. This table has 170,000 or so clones, 81% appearing once. The chain couples TRBV4-1 to TRBJ1-4, with D tentatively TRBD1 (5 bases). This TCR came from a woman under 40 in good health and CMV-seronegative. Material for sequencing was PBMCs. As DNA, the CDR3 is TGCGCCAGCAGCCAAGGCGGGGGATACAGTGAAAAACTGTTTTTT. Translation gives CASSQGGGYSEKLFF.